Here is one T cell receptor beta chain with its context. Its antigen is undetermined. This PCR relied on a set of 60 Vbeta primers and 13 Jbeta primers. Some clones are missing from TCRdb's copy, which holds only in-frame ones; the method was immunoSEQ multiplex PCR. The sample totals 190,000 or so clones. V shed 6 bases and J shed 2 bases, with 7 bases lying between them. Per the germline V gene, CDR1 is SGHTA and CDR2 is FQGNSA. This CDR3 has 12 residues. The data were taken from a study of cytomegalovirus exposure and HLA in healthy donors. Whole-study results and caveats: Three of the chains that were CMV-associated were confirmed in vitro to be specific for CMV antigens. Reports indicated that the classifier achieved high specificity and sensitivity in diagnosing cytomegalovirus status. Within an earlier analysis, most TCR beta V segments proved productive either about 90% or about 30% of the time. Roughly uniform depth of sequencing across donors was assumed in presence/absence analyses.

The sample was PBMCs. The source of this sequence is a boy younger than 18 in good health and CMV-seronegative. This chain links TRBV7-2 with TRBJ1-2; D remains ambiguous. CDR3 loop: CASRTVNYGYTF. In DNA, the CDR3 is TGTGCCAGCAGAACAGTGAACTATGGCTACACCTTC.